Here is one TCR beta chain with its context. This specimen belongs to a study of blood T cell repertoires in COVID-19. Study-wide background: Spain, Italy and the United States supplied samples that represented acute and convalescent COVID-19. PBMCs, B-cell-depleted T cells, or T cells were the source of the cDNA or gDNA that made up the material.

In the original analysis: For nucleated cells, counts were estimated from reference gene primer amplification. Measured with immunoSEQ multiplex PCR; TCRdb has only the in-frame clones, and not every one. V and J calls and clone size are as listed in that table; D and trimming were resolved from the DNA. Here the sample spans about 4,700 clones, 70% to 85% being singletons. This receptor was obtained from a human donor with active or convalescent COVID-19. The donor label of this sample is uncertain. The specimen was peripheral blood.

This CDR3 is CASRLGGEADTQYF. Written as DNA, the CDR3 is TGTGCCAGCAGACTCGGGGGAGAGGCAGATACGCAGTATTTT. The chain recombines TRBV7-2 with TRBJ2-3; the D gene is possibly TRBD2 (6 bases). The CDR3 contains 14 residues. The germline gives CDR1 SGHTA, CDR2 FQGNSA. V lost 6 bases, J lost 4 bases, and 14 bases lay in between.